This TCR beta chain appears in the sequencing data of a study of blood T cell repertoires in COVID-19. Study-wide background: From the United States, Italy and Spain came samples of acute and convalescent COVID-19. PBMCs, B-cell-depleted T cells, or T cells provided the cDNA or gDNA that made up the material.

As handled by the study authors: How many nucleated cells were present was estimated from reference gene primer amplification. Assay: immunoSEQ multiplex PCR; the TCRdb copy retains only in-frame clones and omits some. The DNA was the basis for D and trimming; V, J and clone size are from that table. The sample contains 100,000 to 150,000 clones, 88% of which appear only once. V shed 1 base and J 3 bases; nucleotides not matched to a gene: 2. CDR1 and CDR2 from the germline V gene are SGHTA and FQGNSA. CDR3 length: 14 amino acids. The TCR sequence derives from a man in his 70s with active COVID-19. Source material: peripheral blood. The rearrangement uses TRBV7-2 and TRBJ2-7, with 8 bases aligning to TRBD1. The CDR3 coding sequence is TGTGCCAGCAGCTTAGACAGGGGGATCTACGAGCAGTACTTC. It translates to CASSLDRGIYEQYF. Complete variable domain (other parts from reference TRBV7-2 and TRBJ2-7): GAGVSQSPSNKVTEKGKDVELRCDPISGHTALYWYRQSLGQGLEFLIYFQGNSAPDKSGLPSDRFSAERTGGSVSTLTIQRTQQEDSAVYLCASSLDRGIYEQYFGPGTRLTVT.